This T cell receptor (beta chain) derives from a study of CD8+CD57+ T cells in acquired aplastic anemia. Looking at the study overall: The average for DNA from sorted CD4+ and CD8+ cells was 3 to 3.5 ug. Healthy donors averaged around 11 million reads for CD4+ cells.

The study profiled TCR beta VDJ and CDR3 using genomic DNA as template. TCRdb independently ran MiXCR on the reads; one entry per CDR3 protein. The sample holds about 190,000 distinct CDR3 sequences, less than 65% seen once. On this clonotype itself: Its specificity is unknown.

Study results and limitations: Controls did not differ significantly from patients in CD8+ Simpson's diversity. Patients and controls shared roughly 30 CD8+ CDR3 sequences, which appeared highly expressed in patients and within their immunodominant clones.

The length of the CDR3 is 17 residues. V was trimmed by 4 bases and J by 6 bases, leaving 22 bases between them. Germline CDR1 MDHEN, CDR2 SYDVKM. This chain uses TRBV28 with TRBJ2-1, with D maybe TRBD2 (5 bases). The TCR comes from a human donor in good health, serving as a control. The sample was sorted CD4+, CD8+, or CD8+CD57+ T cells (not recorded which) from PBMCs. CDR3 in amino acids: CASSSSRMRRLANEQFF. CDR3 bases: TGTGCCAGCAGTTCGTCCCGGATGAGGAGGCTGGCCAATGAGCAGTTCTTC.